Each of the 4 T cell receptor beta chains below was sequenced from the same sample in a study of regulatory T cells in long-lasting Graves disease. Documented time point: newly diagnosed GD, antithyroid drugs for less than 3 months. From RNA extracted from PBMCs, the TCR library was made. Arm-PCR with iRepertoire HTBI primers amplified the CDR3 regions for these TCR beta libraries. TCRdb independently ran MiXCR on the multiplex PCR reads; one entry per CDR3 protein. The sample includes 350,000 to 550,000 distinct CDR3 sequences, roughly 15% of them seen just once. The same specimen was also included in a second study, on T cells in Graves' hyperthyroidism and ophthalmopathy.

This specimen was peripheral blood mononuclear cells (PBMCs), taken at new diagnosis, from a patient treated with antithyroid drugs. Receptors originate from a woman aged 18-30 years with Graves disease.

In the case of this clonotype: A read error may produce the germline difference seen at one junction end. The J gene is TRBJ2-7, the V gene TRBV6-5, with 12 bases matching TRBD2. The CDR3 consists of 16 residues. In germline, CDR1 is MNHEY, CDR2 SVGAGI. Here the CDR3 DNA reads TGTGCCAGCAGTTACGACCGGACTAGCGGGAAGTACGAGCAGTGCTTC. It encodes CASSYDRTSGKYEQCF.

The rearrangement uses TRBV7-2 and TRBJ2-3; the D call may be TRBD1 or TRBD2 (6 bases each). CDR1 and CDR2 from the germline V gene are SGHTA and FQGNSA. The CDR3 consists of 14 residues. The V gene lost 5 bases and the J gene lost 4 bases, with 13 bases spanning the gap. The chain's CDR3 is CASSRGVGADTQYF. In DNA, the CDR3 is TGTGCCAGCAGCAGGGGGGTCGGGGCAGATACGCAGTATTTT. The full variable domain, its missing parts supplied by reference TRBV7-2 and TRBJ2-3, is GAGVSQSPSNKVTEKGKDVELRCDPISGHTALYWYRQSLGQGLEFLIYFQGNSAPDKSGLPSDRFSAERTGGSVSTLTIQRTQQEDSAVYLCASSRGVGADTQYFGPGTRLTVL.

Remarks on this clonotype: One base away lies a much larger clone, so this may be a sequencing read error. The chain has TRBV27 and TRBJ2-1, with 7 bases fitting TRBD1. Near its end, the DNA agrees better with TRBJ2-5, so the J call may be wrong. The CDR3 spans 13 residues. In germline, CDR1 is MNHEY, CDR2 SMNVEV (reference sequence). CDR3: CANRSTGQETQYF. CDR3 DNA: TGTGCCAACAGGTCGACAGGGCAGGAGACCCAGTACTTC.

This clonotype was detected many times. The chain is built from TRBV20-1 and TRBJ1-5; 11 nucleotides agree with TRBD1. The length of the CDR3 is 17 residues. Trimming took 4 bases from V and 0 from J; bases not matched to a gene: 8. The germline V gene has CDR1 DFQATT and CDR2 SNEGSKA (reference sequence). CDR3 in amino acids: CSAIRDRGTYSNQPQHF. CDR3 coding DNA: TGCAGTGCTATCCGGGACAGGGGGACTTATAGCAATCAGCCCCAGCATTTT.